This T cell receptor beta chain was recovered during a study of blood T cell repertoires in COVID-19. On the study more broadly: Samples of COVID-19 (acute and convalescent) were obtained from the United States, Italy and Spain.

Germline CDR1 reads PRHDT; CDR2 reads FYEKMQ (reference sequence). The CDR3 is 15 amino acids. The V gene end was trimmed by 5 bases and the J gene end by 4 bases; junction bases not matched to a gene: 6. TCRdb keeps only in-frame clones here, not all; method: immunoSEQ multiplex PCR. The sample includes about 290,000 clones, around four fifths of them seen just once. The chain carries TRBV13 and TRBJ2-2; the match to TRBD2 covers 8 bases. The clonotype comes from a woman between 50 and 59 years old with active or convalescent COVID-19. Sequencing was done on a sample of peripheral blood. CDR3 amino acids: CASSGGLAGTGELFF. CDR3 coding DNA: TGTGCCAGCAGCGGCGGACTAGCAGGCACCGGGGAGCTGTTTTTT.